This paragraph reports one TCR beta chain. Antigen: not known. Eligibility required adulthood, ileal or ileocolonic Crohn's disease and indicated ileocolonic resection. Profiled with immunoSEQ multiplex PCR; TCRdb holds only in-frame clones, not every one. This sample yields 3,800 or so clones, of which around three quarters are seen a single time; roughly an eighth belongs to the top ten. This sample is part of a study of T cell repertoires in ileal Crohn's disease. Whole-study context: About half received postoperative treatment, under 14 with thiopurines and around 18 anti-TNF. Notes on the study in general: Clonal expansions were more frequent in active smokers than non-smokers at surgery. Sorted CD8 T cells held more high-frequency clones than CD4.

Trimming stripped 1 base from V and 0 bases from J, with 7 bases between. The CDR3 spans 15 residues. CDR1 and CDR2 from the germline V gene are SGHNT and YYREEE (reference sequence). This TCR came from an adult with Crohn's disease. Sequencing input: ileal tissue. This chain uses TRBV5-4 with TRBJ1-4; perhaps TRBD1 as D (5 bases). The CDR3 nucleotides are TGTGCCAGCAGCTTGAAACAGGCAACTAATGAAAAACTGTTTTTT. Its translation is CASSLKQATNEKLFF.